This T cell receptor (beta chain) derives from a study of blood T cell repertoires in COVID-19. Background on the study: Both acute and convalescent COVID-19 samples were obtained from the United States, Italy and Spain. Sources were T cells, B-cell-depleted T cells, or PBMCs; the material itself was cDNA or gDNA.

Authors' methods: From reference gene primer amplification, estimates of nucleated cell counts were derived. Here immunoSEQ multiplex PCR was the method, and the copy in TCRdb shows in-frame clones only, minus some. D and trimming come from the DNA, and the V and J calls and clone size come from that table. This sample carries under 200,000 clones, about 83% of them seen once, and the ten largest clones take 7% to 9%. The length of the CDR3 is 16 residues. Material for sequencing was peripheral blood. This TCR was recovered from a man in his sixties with acute or convalescent COVID-19. The chain combines TRBV21-1 with TRBJ2-7; the DNA was not compared with TRBD2, the D call given in the table. TRBV21-1 is a pseudogene segment. CDR3 coding DNA: TGTGCCAGCAGAAGCTCGGAGGGCTATGCTTCTTGGGAGCAGTACTTC. As protein: CASRSSEGYASWEQYF.